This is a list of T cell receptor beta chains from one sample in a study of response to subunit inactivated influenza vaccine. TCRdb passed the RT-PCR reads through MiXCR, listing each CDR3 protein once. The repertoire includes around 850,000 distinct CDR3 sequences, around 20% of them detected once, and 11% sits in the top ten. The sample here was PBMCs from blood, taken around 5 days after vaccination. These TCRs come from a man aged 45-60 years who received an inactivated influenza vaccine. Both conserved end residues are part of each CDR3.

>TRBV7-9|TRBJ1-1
CASSFDGNTEAFF
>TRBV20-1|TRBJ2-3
CSARSRDRRQYF
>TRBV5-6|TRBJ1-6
CASSFYRGYSPLHF
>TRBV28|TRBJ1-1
CASSNRVEAFF
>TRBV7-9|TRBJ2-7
CASSRVGTKAYEQYF
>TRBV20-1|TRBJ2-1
CSASPSGPSSYIEQFF
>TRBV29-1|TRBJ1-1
CSVDTRDRAGEAFF
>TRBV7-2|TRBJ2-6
CASSLASGPGANVLTF
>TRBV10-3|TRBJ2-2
CAIRRLAGVGDTGELFF
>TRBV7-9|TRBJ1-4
CASSIGTGEKLFF
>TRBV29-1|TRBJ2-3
CSVDRGGVAYLLDTQYF
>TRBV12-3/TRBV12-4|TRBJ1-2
CASSASRVGYSGYTF
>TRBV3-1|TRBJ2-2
CASSPSSRRNTGELFF
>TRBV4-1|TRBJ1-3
CASRVSRQEHVRNTIYF